This TCR beta chain was sequenced during a study of T-cell reconstitution after alpha-beta-depleted transplantation in children. As to this clonotype: Its target is not known.

Study-wide points: Reportedly, alpha-beta T cells present about two months post-transplant originated from several hundred expanded clones of graft origin.

Germline V lookup: CDR1 MNHNS, CDR2 SASEGT. The CDR3 totals 18 residues. The J segment lost 0 bases and the V segment lost 6 bases, leaving 9 bases of the junction unmatched. A TCRbeta library incorporating unique molecular identifiers was prepared. TCRdb reprocessed the PCR reads via MiXCR and lists one record per CDR3 protein. Here the sample spans 800,000 to 1,000,000 distinct CDR3 sequences, around 30% being singletons. The clonotype was recovered from a boy under three years old who had a stem cell transplant for SCID, so the T cells may come from the graft donor. Sequenced here: PBMCs, mostly from graft donor cells, sampled 360 days after TCRalphabeta/CD19-depleted stem cell transplant. The chain uses TRBV6-1 and TRBJ2-6, with 9 bases lining up with TRBD1. CDR3 loop: CASRDVRDRVSGANVLTF. In DNA, the CDR3 is TGTGCCAGCAGAGACGTCCGGGACAGGGTCTCTGGGGCCAACGTCCTGACTTTC.